The 29 T cell receptor beta chains in this list originate from one sample, sequenced in a study of T-cell reconstitution after alpha-beta-depleted transplantation in children. Preparation of the TCRbeta library was carried out with unique molecular identifiers. TCRdb re-analysed the PCR reads in MiXCR, keeping a single row per CDR3 protein. The sample comprises around 670,000 distinct CDR3 sequences, around 13% of which are singletons, and 0.79% rests with the top ten. The sample was PBMCs, taken before TCRalphabeta/CD19-depleted stem cell transplant. Source of these receptors: a girl between 2 and 10 years old with congenital amegakaryocytic thrombocytopenia, due to receive a stem cell transplant.

In this sample, this clonotype turned up a few times. The chain is built from TRBV7-8 and TRBJ2-1; 8 nucleotides match TRBD2. The CDR3 length is 15 residues. V dropped 5 bases and J dropped 5; count of bases not matched to a gene: 8. Germline values: CDR1 SGHVS, CDR2 FQNEAQ. The CDR3 spells CASSTSGSLHNEQFF. The CDR3 DNA follows: TGTGCCAGCAGCACGAGCGGGAGTCTCCACAATGAGCAGTTCTTC.

In this sample, this clonotype turned up a few times. The rearrangement links TRBV3-1 to TRBJ1-4; D gene unclear. V was cut by 3 bases and J by 5 bases, with 4 bases left in between. The CDR3 is made up of 12 amino acids. Per germline, CDR1 LGHDT and CDR2 YNNKEL (reference sequence). Here the CDR3 DNA reads TGTGCCAGCAGCCACCGGAATGAAAAACTGTTTTTT. This translates into CASSHRNEKLFF.

The J gene is TRBJ1-2, the V gene TRBV12-3 or TRBV12-4; a possible D gene is TRBD1 (5 bases). Trimming removed 3 bases at V and 5 bases at J, with 10 bases between. The CDR3 length is 13 residues. CDR3 in amino acids: CASSLTALYGYTF. DNA of the CDR3: TGTGCCAGCAGTTTGACAGCCCTTTATGGCTACACCTTC.

This clonotype has ten or more counts. The chain recombines TRBV20-1 with TRBJ2-3, with 7 bases lining up with TRBD2. The trim removed 6 bases at V and 2 bases at J, leaving 5 bases unmatched. The CDR3 sequence is 13 residues long. CDR1 is DFQATT, CDR2 SNEGSKA, per germline (reference sequence). CDR3 protein: CSAAGTTTDTQYF. Written as DNA, the CDR3 is TGCAGTGCCGCCGGGACTACCACAGATACGCAGTATTTT.

V is TRBV11-2 and J is TRBJ2-6; no clear D. The V and J ends lost 1 base and 0 bases respectively, with 7 bases between them. This CDR3 comprises 16 residues. The germline gives CDR1 SGHAT, CDR2 FQNNGV. CDR3 loop: CASSLVVVSGANVLTF. CDR3 nucleotides: TGTGCCAGCAGCTTAGTGGTCGTCTCTGGGGCCAACGTCCTGACTTTC.

The chain recombines TRBV9 with TRBJ2-1; 7 nucleotides line up with TRBD1. CDR1 SGDLS and CDR2 YYNGEE come from the germline V gene. The CDR3 is 15 residues long. Trimming at V came to 0 bases and at J to 0 bases, leaving 0 bases not matched to a gene. CDR3 nucleotides: TGTGCCAGCAGCGTAGCAGGGGGCTCCTACAATGAGCAGTTCTTC. Translating it yields CASSVAGGSYNEQFF.

The genes are TRBV7-6 and TRBJ2-3; tentatively, D is TRBD2 (6 bases). Germline V gene sequence: CDR1 SGHVS, CDR2 FNYEAQ. V was cut by 6 bases and J by 5 bases, with 15 bases left in between. The CDR3 totals 14 residues. Here the CDR3 reads CASSYWEEEDTQYF. CDR3 in DNA: TGTGCCAGCAGTTACTGGGAGGAGGAAGATACGCAGTATTTT.

This clonotype was detected many times. The rearrangement uses TRBV5-1 and TRBJ2-1; tentative D call: TRBD2 (5 bases). CDR3 length: 13 amino acids. Germline V gene lookup returns CDR1 SGHRS and CDR2 YFSETQ. Deletions cut 0 bases from V and 8 bases from J, with 9 bases between. In nucleotides, the CDR3 is TGCGCCAGCAGCTTGGAAGGGAGCCATGAGCAGTTCTTC. Residues: CASSLEGSHEQFF.

This clonotype was detected ten times or more. V and J are TRBV25-1 and TRBJ2-7, with 9 bases matching TRBD2. Trimming took 1 base from V and 7 from J; bases not matched to a gene: 2. In germline, CDR1 is MGHDK, CDR2 SYGVNS. The CDR3 consists of 13 residues. In DNA form, the CDR3 reads TGTGCCAGCAGTGAATGGCTAGCGGGGGAGCAGTACTTC. It encodes CASSEWLAGEQYF.

The chain carries TRBV14 and TRBJ2-2; 7 bases agree with TRBD1. V was pared by 4 bases and J by 1 base, with 6 bases of the junction left unmatched. The CDR3 length is 16 residues. The germline CDR1 and CDR2 sequences are SGHDN and FVKESK. The CDR3 is CASSRWDSRNTGELFF. CDR3 bases: TGTGCCAGCAGCCGATGGGACAGCCGGAACACCGGGGAGCTGTTTTTT.

V is TRBV29-1 and J is TRBJ1-1, with D tentatively TRBD1 (5 bases). Germline CDR1 and CDR2: SQVTM and ANQGSEA. The CDR3 has 15 residues. The V gene lost 5 bases and the J gene lost 5 bases, with 21 bases spanning the gap. CDR3 sequence (DNA): TGCAGCGTTTTGCCAGGGCCGGGAATGGGTACTGAAGCTTTCTTT. This codes for CSVLPGPGMGTEAFF.

This clonotype was recorded many times. This sequence joins TRBV27 and TRBJ2-3; D might be TRBD1 (5 bases). Germline V CDR1 and CDR2: MNHEY, SMNVEV (reference sequence). The CDR3 is 18 residues long. Trimming removed 5 bases from V and 5 bases from J, with 26 bases in between. CDR3 in amino acids: CASSPQGQGPRTKDTQYF. The CDR3 DNA is TGTGCCAGCAGTCCTCAGGGTCAGGGCCCTCGAACAAAAGATACGCAGTATTTT.

The CDR3 spells CSASSGRGQETQYF. The CDR3 bases are TGCAGTGCCTCGAGCGGGAGGGGTCAAGAGACCCAGTACTTC. The V call is TRBV20-1, the J call TRBJ2-5, with 10 bases that match TRBD2. Trimming at V came to 6 bases and at J to 2 bases, leaving 6 bases not matched to a gene. This CDR3 is 14 amino acids long. Germline assignment: CDR1 DFQATT and CDR2 SNEGSKA (reference sequence).

This clonotype appeared a few times. The gene calls are TRBV7-8 and TRBJ1-3; no definite D call. CDR1 and CDR2 from the germline V gene are SGHVS and FQNEAQ. CDR3 size: 17 residues. V was pared by 3 bases and J by 0 bases, with 15 bases between. The CDR3 nucleotides are TGTGCCAGCAGCTTCGGCTCCGGGCCCAGCTCTGGAAACACCATATATTTT. It codes for CASSFGSGPSSGNTIYF.

CDR3 DNA: TGTGCCACGCAGGAGTCAGGCGGATATACAGATACGCAGTATTTT. Encoded protein: CATQESGGYTDTQYF. The chain employs TRBV12-3 or TRBV12-4 and TRBJ2-3; D uncertain. This CDR3 is 15 amino acids long. Trimming shortened V by 10 bases and J by 3 bases, and 20 bases separated the two germline ends.

The V and J genes are TRBV27 and TRBJ2-4; TRBD2 might be the D (5 bases). Germline lookup yields CDR1 MNHEY and CDR2 SMNVEV (reference sequence). The CDR3 contains 14 residues. V was clipped by 6 bases and J by 8 bases, with 17 bases between them. CDR3 residues: CASSSGWRKDIQYF. For the CDR3, the DNA is TGTGCCAGCAGCTCCGGGTGGAGGAAGGACATTCAGTACTTC.

This clonotype has only a few counts. The chain links TRBV5-1 to TRBJ2-1; 7 bases line up with TRBD2. Trimming removed 5 bases from V and 5 bases from J; junction bases left unmatched: 10. CDR3 size: 15 residues. Germline loops: CDR1 SGHRS, CDR2 YFSETQ. The DNA for the CDR3 is TGCGCCAGCAGTCTTACCGGGACTATCAACAATGAGCAGTTCTTC. Its translation: CASSLTGTINNEQFF.

This clonotype was seen at least ten times. The chain couples TRBV5-6 to TRBJ1-1, with D possibly being TRBD1 (5 bases). Trimming stripped 3 bases from V and 0 bases from J, with 12 bases between. There are 15 residues in the CDR3. CDR1 and CDR2 (germline): SGHDT, YYEEEE. For the CDR3, the DNA is TGTGCCAGCAGCTATGGGACCCCGATGAACACTGAAGCTTTCTTT. This sequence encodes CASSYGTPMNTEAFF.

Many counts were recorded for this clonotype. In DNA form, the CDR3 reads TGTGCCATCAGTGAGACAAACACAGATACGCAGTATTTT. Protein product: CAISETNTDTQYF. The chain carries TRBV10-3 and TRBJ2-3; D call uncertain. Trimming pared 2 bases from V and 2 bases from J, leaving 5 bases between. The V gene's germline CDR1 is ENHRY and CDR2 SYGVKD. The CDR3 loop spans 13 amino acids.

This clonotype was observed at least ten times. CDR3 bases: TGTGCCAGCTCTTCGGGGGGATTCGGGCAGCCCCAGCATTTT. Its translation: CASSSGGFGQPQHF. The V call is TRBV2, the J call TRBJ1-5; maybe TRBD1 (5 bases). The CDR3 loop spans 14 amino acids. V was shortened by 8 bases and J by 7 bases, with 18 bases between the two germline ends. Germline V lookup: CDR1 SNHLY, CDR2 FYNNEI.

This clonotype was counted many times. J is TRBJ1-4 and V is TRBV7-9; the D is unclear. V was trimmed by 1 base and J by 10 bases, leaving 7 bases between them. The CDR3 length is 12 residues. Germline V gene lookup returns CDR1 SEHNR and CDR2 FQNEAQ (reference sequence). Here the CDR3 reads CASSLDLGKLFF. The CDR3 DNA follows: TGTGCCAGCAGCTTAGATTTAGGAAAACTGTTTTTT. The full variable domain, with the rest looked up from reference TRBV7-9 and TRBJ1-4, is DTGVSQNPRHKITKRGQNVTFRCDPISEHNRLYWYRQTLGQGPEFLTYFQNEAQLEKSRLLSDRFSAERPKGSFSTLEIQRTEQGDSAMYLCASSLDLGKLFFGSGTQLSVL.

This clonotype occurred many times. This rearrangement joins TRBV24-1 to TRBJ2-1; a weak D match, TRBD1 (5 bases). V dropped 5 bases and J dropped 0 bases, with 7 bases sitting between them. CDR3 length equals 14 residues. Germline lookup yields CDR1 KGHDR and CDR2 SFDVKD. CDR3 sequence reads: CATSGGSSYNEQFF. Written as DNA, the CDR3 is TGTGCCACCAGTGGGGGCAGCTCCTACAATGAGCAGTTCTTC.

In its sample, this clonotype was seen many times. The chain combines TRBV29-1 with TRBJ1-2, with a tentative D call TRBD1 (6 bases). This CDR3 region has 15 residues. Trimming took off 7 bases at V and 6 bases at J, with 24 bases between the two ends. Germline assignment: CDR1 SQVTM and CDR2 ANQGSEA. The CDR3: CSARALGTNGHGYTF. The CDR3 DNA follows: TGCAGCGCCAGAGCTCTCGGGACAAACGGACATGGCTACACCTTC.

In this sample, this clonotype turned up many times. The V call is TRBV20-1, the J call TRBJ2-1; TRBD2 agrees at 8 bases. Germline values: CDR1 DFQATT, CDR2 SNEGSKA (reference sequence). The CDR3 loop spans 14 amino acids. J gave up 8 bases and V 6 bases, and 12 bases lay outside the gene matches. CDR3 bases: TGCAGTGCGAAGTCACCGGGAGGGGTCGATGAGCAGTTCTTC. As protein: CSAKSPGGVDEQFF.

The sample holds a few counts of this clonotype. The chain combines TRBV28 with TRBJ2-4; perhaps TRBD2 as D (5 bases). The germline V gene has CDR1 MDHEN and CDR2 SYDVKM. This CDR3 comprises 16 residues. V was trimmed by 5 bases and J by 2 bases, leaving 16 bases between them. The CDR3 protein is CASSPSRTGTKNIQYF. In DNA form, the CDR3 reads TGTGCCAGCAGTCCATCACGGACGGGAACCAAAAACATTCAGTACTTC.

This clonotype was counted many times. The chain links TRBV7-9 to TRBJ2-5, with a tentative D call TRBD2 (5 bases). CDR3 size: 15 residues. CDR1 is SEHNR, CDR2 FQNEAQ, per germline (reference sequence). The V end was cut by 4 bases, the J end by 1 base, with 13 bases between. The CDR3 here is CASSSTSGRQETQYF. The DNA of the CDR3 is TGTGCCAGCAGCTCAACGAGCGGCCGCCAAGAGACCCAGTACTTC.

This clonotype was detected many times. CDR3 sequence: CASSLRAGWNEQFF. The CDR3 DNA reads TGCGCCAGCAGCTTACGAGCGGGTTGGAATGAGCAGTTCTTC. The V and J genes are TRBV5-1 and TRBJ2-1; TRBD2 might be the D (6 bases). Per the germline V gene, CDR1 is SGHRS and CDR2 is YFSETQ. The CDR3 totals 14 residues. V was clipped by 2 bases and J by 7 bases, with 13 bases between them.

About this clonotype itself: A much larger clone differs from this one at a single base, so this may be a read error. This chain uses TRBV29-1 with TRBJ2-3; D possibly corresponds to TRBD1 (7 bases). The germline gives CDR1 SQVTM, CDR2 ANQGSEA. The CDR3 loop spans 13 amino acids. The CDR3 DNA follows: TGCAGCGTCAGACAGGGAGGAACAGATACGCAGTTTTTT. Protein product: CSVRQGGTDTQFF.

There are many counts of this clonotype. The chain carries TRBV5-1 and TRBJ2-1, with 10 bases that match TRBD1. V was clipped by 1 base and J by 4 bases; unmatched bases: 5. The germline V gene encodes CDR1 SGHRS and CDR2 YFSETQ. The CDR3 has 16 residues. The CDR3 protein is CASSLFPGQGYNEQFF. The CDR3 bases are TGCGCCAGCAGCTTGTTCCCGGGACAGGGGTACAATGAGCAGTTCTTC.